This T cell receptor beta chain was sequenced for a study of T cell responses to AZD1222 COVID-19 vaccine. General observations from the study: CD4 TCRs covered the whole spike, strongest at regions 160-218 and 743-854.

This CDR3 contains 15 residues. Germline assignment: CDR1 SNHLY and CDR2 FYNNEI. The trim removed 2 bases at V and 8 bases at J, leaving 7 bases unmatched. As regards this clone: Its target is unknown.

Generated by immunoSEQ multiplex PCR, the TCRdb table keeps only in-frame clones and is missing some. The data hold 150,000 to 200,000 clones, with 80% to 95% observed a single time. The chain uses TRBV2 and TRBJ2-1, with 9 bases fitting TRBD1. Here the sequenced sample was peripheral blood, taken 28 days after the second AZD1222 dose. The receptor comes from an adult who received the AZD1222 COVID-19 vaccine. CDR3 nucleotide sequence: TGTGCCAGCAGTGAAAGGGGACAGGGAAGGGATGAGCAGTTCTTC. Translation: CASSERGQGRDEQFF.